One sample yielded the 11 T cell receptor beta chains listed below, sequenced in a study of blood T cell repertoires in COVID-19. TCRdb keeps only in-frame clones here, not all; method: immunoSEQ multiplex PCR. The sample shows over 300,000 clones, 80% to 90% of them seen only once. Sequenced: peripheral blood. The receptors originated from a woman in her fifties or sixties with acute or convalescent COVID-19.

The rearrangement joins TRBV6-5 to TRBJ2-5, with a weak D call TRBD2 (6 bases). Germline values: CDR1 MNHEY, CDR2 SVGAGI. The length of the CDR3 is 15 residues. Trimming left V 6 bases short and J 7 bases short, with 21 bases between. The CDR3 DNA sequence: TGTGCCAGCAGCTTAGCGGAAGGAGAACGGGGGACCCAGTACTTC. It yields the protein CASSLAEGERGTQYF.

V is TRBV5-1 and J is TRBJ2-7, with 11 nucleotides matching TRBD2. V lost 4 bases and J lost 2; bases outside the gene matches: 5. This CDR3 has 15 amino acids. Germline CDR1 reads SGHRS; CDR2 reads YFSETQ. The DNA of the CDR3 is TGCGCCAGCAGCGCAGGGACTAGCGGAGCCTACGAGCAGTACTTC. Its protein product is CASSAGTSGAYEQYF.

The chain recombines TRBV30 with TRBJ2-3; 7 nucleotides agree with TRBD2. The CDR3 contains 13 residues. V dropped 1 base and J dropped 3; count of bases not matched to a gene: 1. The germline V gene has CDR1 GTSNPN and CDR2 SVGIG (reference sequence). CDR3 loop: CAWSGGGTDTQYF. CDR3 in DNA: TGTGCCTGGAGTGGGGGGGGTACAGATACGCAGTATTTT.

J is TRBJ1-1 and V is TRBV29-1; 12 positions match TRBD1. The trim removed 6 bases at V and 3 bases at J, leaving 5 bases unmatched. The CDR3 is 14 residues long. Germline V CDR1 and CDR2: SQVTM, ANQGSEA. The CDR3 loop is CSVGQGAADTEAFF. DNA of the CDR3: TGCAGCGTGGGACAGGGGGCGGCGGACACTGAAGCTTTCTTT.

This chain links TRBV2 with TRBJ2-7; 10 bases are a match to TRBD1. Germline CDR1 SNHLY, CDR2 FYNNEI. The CDR3 is made up of 14 amino acids. J gave up 5 bases and V 6 bases, and 7 bases lay outside the gene matches. CDR3 sequence (DNA): TGTGCCAGCAGCCCGGGACAGGGGTCTGACGAGCAGTACGTC. Translating it yields CASSPGQGSDEQYV.

The chain recombines TRBV2 with TRBJ1-1; D perhaps matches TRBD1 (6 bases). Trimming removed 6 bases at V and 3 bases at J, with 11 bases between. Germline V gene lookup returns CDR1 SNHLY and CDR2 FYNNEI. The CDR3 spans 13 residues. The CDR3 DNA sequence: TGTGCCAGCAGCTCCAACAGGGACACTGAAGCTTTCTTT. Translation: CASSSNRDTEAFF.

The J gene is TRBJ1-6, the V gene TRBV5-8; possibly TRBD1 for D (5 bases). The V gene lost 0 bases and the J gene lost 7 bases, with 11 bases spanning the gap. The V gene's germline CDR1 is SGHTS and CDR2 YDEGEE. The CDR3 loop spans 15 amino acids. CDR3 loop: CASSLVQGWNSPLHF. The DNA of the CDR3 is TGTGCCAGCAGCTTGGTTCAGGGATGGAATTCACCCCTCCACTTT.

This clone was observed a single time. This chain connects TRBV18 to TRBJ2-3; D unresolved. Germline assignment: CDR1 KGHSH and CDR2 LQKENI. V was shortened by 3 bases and J by 5 bases, with 9 bases between the two germline ends. The CDR3 runs 13 residues. The CDR3: CASSPSNGDTQYF. CDR3 in DNA: TGTGCCAGCTCACCTAGTAACGGAGATACGCAGTATTTT.

The sample holds many counts of this clone. The rearrangement uses TRBV5-4 and TRBJ1-1, with a possible D match to TRBD1 (5 bases). Germline V gene sequence: CDR1 SGHNT, CDR2 YYREEE (reference sequence). This CDR3 has 13 amino acids. Trimming took off 4 bases at V and 2 bases at J, with 9 bases between the two ends. CDR3 in amino acids: CASSPQGNTEAFF. CDR3 DNA: TGTGCCAGCAGCCCGCAGGGTAACACTGAAGCTTTCTTT.

The rearrangement links TRBV5-4 to TRBJ1-2; D gene unclear. Trimming stripped 7 bases from V and 1 base from J, with 8 bases between. The CDR3 loop spans 12 amino acids. Germline loops: CDR1 SGHNT, CDR2 YYREEE (reference sequence). This CDR3 is CASAKLNYGYTF. The CDR3 DNA reads TGTGCCAGCGCCAAGCTTAACTATGGCTACACCTTC.

The rearrangement uses TRBV29-1 and TRBJ2-5; D is uncertain. The germline V gene encodes CDR1 SQVTM and CDR2 ANQGSEA. Trimming pared 6 bases from V and 1 base from J, leaving 15 bases between. The CDR3 contains 14 residues. The CDR3 DNA is TGCAGCGTATCTACATCTGCGGTCCAAGAGACCCAGTACTTC. It encodes CSVSTSAVQETQYF.